The present T cell receptor beta chain was sequenced within a study of CD8+ T cells in alopecia areata. Overall study: Patients in the treated group were given tofacitinib by mouth, 5 to 10 mg twice a day.

cDNA reverse transcribed from extracted RNA served as the sequencing template. Clones were read by immunoSEQ multiplex PCR, and TCRdb kept only the in-frame ones, dropping some. The sample carries fewer than 100,000 clones, 35% to 45% recorded once. This clone was seen a handful of times. Its antigen is not known. Samples from alopecia areata patients were lesional scalp punch biopsies and peripheral blood. Germline V lookup: CDR1 SQVTM, CDR2 ANQGSEA. Unmatched junction bases numbered 9, after V lost 3 bases and J lost 0 bases. The CDR3 totals 17 residues. Study observations and caveats: Lesional scalp exceeded normal scalp in clonality, especially in alopecia totalis/universalis. Sequencing of scalp samples also captures resident alphabeta T cells of normal skin.

The chain recombines TRBV29-1 with TRBJ2-1; 9 bases map to TRBD2. The receptor was isolated from a human donor with alopecia areata. Sequenced input: CD4+ T cells sorted from blood. The CDR3 DNA reads TGCAGCGTTGATCCCCAGCGGGGGGCTAGCTCCTACAATGAGCAGTTCTTC. It codes for CSVDPQRGASSYNEQFF.